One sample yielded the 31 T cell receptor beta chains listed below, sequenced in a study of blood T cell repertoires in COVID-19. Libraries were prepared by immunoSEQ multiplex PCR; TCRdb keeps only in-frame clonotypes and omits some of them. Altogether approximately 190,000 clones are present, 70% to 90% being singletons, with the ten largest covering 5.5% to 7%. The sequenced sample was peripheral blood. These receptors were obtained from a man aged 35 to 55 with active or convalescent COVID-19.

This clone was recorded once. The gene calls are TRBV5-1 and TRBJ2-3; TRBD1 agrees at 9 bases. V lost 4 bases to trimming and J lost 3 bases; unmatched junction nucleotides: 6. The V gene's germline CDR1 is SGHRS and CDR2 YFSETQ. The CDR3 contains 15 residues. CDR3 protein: CASSVGTGSTDTQYF. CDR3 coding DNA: TGCGCCAGCAGCGTAGGGACAGGGAGTACAGATACGCAGTATTTT.

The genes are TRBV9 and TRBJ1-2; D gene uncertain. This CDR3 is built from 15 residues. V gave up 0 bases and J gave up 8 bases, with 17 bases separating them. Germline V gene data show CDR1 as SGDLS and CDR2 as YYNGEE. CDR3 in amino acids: CASSVDNTKSGGYTF. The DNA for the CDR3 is TGTGCCAGCAGCGTAGATAACACGAAATCGGGGGGCTACACCTTC.

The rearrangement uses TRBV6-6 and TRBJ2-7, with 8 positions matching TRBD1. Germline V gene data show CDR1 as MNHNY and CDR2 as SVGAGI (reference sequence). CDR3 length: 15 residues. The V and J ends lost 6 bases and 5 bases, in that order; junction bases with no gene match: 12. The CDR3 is CASRKRLAGGDEQYF. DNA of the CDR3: TGTGCCAGCAGGAAGAGGTTGGCAGGGGGCGACGAGCAGTACTTC.

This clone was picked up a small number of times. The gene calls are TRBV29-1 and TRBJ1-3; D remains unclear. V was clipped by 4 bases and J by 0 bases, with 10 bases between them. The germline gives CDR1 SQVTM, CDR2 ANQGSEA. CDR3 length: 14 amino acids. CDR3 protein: CSVASDRSGNTIYF. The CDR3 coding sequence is TGCAGCGTTGCGAGCGATCGCTCTGGAAACACCATATATTTT.

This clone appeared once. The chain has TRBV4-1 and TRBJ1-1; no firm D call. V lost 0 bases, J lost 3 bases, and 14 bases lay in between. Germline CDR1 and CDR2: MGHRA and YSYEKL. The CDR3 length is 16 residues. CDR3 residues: CASSQEHEGRYTEAFF. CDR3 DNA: TGCGCCAGCAGCCAAGAGCACGAAGGGAGATACACTGAAGCTTTCTTT.

CDR3 protein: CASSRADRGAYEQYF. The CDR3 coding sequence is TGTGCCAGCAGCAGAGCCGACAGGGGAGCGTATGAGCAGTACTTC. The V and J genes are TRBV7-6 and TRBJ2-7; 8 nucleotides match TRBD1. CDR1 and CDR2 (germline): SGHVS, FNYEAQ. The CDR3 is made up of 15 amino acids. V shed 5 bases and J 7 bases; nucleotides not matched to a gene: 13.

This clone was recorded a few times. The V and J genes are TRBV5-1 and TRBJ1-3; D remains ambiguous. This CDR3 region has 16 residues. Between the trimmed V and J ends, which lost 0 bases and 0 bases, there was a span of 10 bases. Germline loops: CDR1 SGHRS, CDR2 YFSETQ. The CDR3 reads CASSLGQVLSGNTIYF. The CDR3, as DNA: TGCGCCAGCAGCTTGGGGCAGGTCCTCTCTGGAAACACCATATATTTT.

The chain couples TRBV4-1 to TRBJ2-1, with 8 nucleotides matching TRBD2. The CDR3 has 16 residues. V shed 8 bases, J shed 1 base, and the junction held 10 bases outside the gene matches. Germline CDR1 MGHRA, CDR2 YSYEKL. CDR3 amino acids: CASQQEAGASYNEQFF. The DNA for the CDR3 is TGCGCCAGCCAACAAGAAGCGGGAGCGTCCTACAATGAGCAGTTCTTC.

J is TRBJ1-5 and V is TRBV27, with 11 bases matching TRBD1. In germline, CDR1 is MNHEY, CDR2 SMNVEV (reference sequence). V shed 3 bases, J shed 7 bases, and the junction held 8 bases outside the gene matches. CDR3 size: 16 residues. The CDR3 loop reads CASSFTGTGGIQPQHF. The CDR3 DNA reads TGTGCCAGCAGTTTCACTGGGACAGGGGGAATCCAGCCCCAGCATTTT.

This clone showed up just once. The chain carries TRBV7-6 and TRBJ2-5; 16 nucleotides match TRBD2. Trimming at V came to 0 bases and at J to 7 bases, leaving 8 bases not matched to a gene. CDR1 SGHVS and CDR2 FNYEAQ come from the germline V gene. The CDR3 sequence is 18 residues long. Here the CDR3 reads CASSLASGLAGGLATQYF. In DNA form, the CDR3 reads TGTGCCAGCAGCTTAGCCTCGGGACTAGCGGGGGGGCTGGCGACCCAGTACTTC.

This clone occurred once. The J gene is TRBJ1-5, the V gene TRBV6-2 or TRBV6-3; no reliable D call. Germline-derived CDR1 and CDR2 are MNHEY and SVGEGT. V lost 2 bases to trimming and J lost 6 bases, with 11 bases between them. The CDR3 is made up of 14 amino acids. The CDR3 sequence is CASSYRQVGQPQHF. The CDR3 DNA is TGTGCCAGCAGTTACCGTCAGGTCGGTCAGCCCCAGCATTTT.

The CDR3 sequence is CASSDHDRGPPYNTEAFF. CDR3 coding DNA: TGTGCCAGCAGTGACCACGACAGGGGTCCTCCGTATAACACTGAAGCTTTCTTT. The V and J genes are TRBV6-4 and TRBJ1-1, with 8 bases aligning to TRBD1. Germline CDR1 MRHNA, CDR2 SNTAGT. The CDR3 loop spans 18 amino acids. Trimming at V came to 2 bases and at J to 2 bases, leaving 13 bases not matched to a gene.

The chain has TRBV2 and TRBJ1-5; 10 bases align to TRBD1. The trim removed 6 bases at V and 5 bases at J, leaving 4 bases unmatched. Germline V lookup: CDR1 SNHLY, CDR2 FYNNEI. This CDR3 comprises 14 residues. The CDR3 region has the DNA TGTGCCAGCAGCCCGACAGGGGGCGATCAGCCCCAGCATTTT. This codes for CASSPTGGDQPQHF.

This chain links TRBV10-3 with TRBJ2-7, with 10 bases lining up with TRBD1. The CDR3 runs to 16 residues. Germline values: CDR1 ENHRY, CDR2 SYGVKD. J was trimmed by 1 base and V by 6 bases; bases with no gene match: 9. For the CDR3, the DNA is TGTGCCATCAGCCCCGGGACAGGGGTTGGGTCCTACGAGCAGTACTTC. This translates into CAISPGTGVGSYEQYF.

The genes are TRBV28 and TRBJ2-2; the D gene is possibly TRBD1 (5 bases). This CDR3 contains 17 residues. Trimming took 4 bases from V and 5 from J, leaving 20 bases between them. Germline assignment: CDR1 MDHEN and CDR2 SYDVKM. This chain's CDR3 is CASSSPEISGWTGELFF. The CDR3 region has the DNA TGTGCCAGCAGTTCTCCGGAAATTTCAGGGTGGACCGGGGAGCTGTTTTTT.

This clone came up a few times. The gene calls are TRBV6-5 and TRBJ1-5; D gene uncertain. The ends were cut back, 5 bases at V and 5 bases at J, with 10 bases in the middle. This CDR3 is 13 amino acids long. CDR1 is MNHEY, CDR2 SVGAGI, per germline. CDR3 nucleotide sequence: TGTGCCAGCAGTCCCTCGGGGTATCAGCCCCAGCATTTT. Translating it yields CASSPSGYQPQHF.

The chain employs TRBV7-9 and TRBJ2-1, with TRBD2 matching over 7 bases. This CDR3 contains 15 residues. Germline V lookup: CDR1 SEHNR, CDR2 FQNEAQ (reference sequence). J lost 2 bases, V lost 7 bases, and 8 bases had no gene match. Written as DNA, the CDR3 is TGTGCCAGCACCGCATCGGGAGGAACCTACAATGAGCAGTTCTTC. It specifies CASTASGGTYNEQFF. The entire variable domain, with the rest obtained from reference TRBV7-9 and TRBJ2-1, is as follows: DTGVSQNPRHKITKRGQNVTFRCDPISEHNRLYWYRQTLGQGPEFLTYFQNEAQLEKSRLLSDRFSAERPKGSFSTLEIQRTEQGDSAMYLCASTASGGTYNEQFFGPGTRLTVL.

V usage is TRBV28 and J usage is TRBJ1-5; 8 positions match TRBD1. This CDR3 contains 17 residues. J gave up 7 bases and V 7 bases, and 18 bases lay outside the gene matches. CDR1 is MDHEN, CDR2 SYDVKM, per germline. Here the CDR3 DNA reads TGTGCCAGCACCCTCTTTGCCGGGACAGGTCTCTACCAGCCCCAGCATTTT. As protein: CASTLFAGTGLYQPQHF.

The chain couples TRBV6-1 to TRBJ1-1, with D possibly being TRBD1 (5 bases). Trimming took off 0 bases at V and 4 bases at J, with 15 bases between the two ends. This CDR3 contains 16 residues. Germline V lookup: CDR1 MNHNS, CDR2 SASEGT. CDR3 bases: TGTGCCAGCAGTGAAGCGCGTTGGCAGGGCAGCACTGAAGCTTTCTTT. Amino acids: CASSEARWQGSTEAFF.

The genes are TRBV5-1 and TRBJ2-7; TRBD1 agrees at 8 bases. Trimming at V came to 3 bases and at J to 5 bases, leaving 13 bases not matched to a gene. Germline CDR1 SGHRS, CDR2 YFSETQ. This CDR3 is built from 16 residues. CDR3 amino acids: CASSYKTGDRAHEQYF. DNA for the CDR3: TGCGCCAGCAGCTATAAGACAGGGGATCGGGCTCACGAGCAGTACTTC. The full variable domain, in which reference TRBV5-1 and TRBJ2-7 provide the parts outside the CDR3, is KAGVTQTPRYLIKTRGQQVTLSCSPISGHRSVSWYQQTPGQGLQFLFEYFSETQRNKGNFPGRFSGRQFSNSRSEMNVSTLELGDSALYLCASSYKTGDRAHEQYFGPGTRLTVT.

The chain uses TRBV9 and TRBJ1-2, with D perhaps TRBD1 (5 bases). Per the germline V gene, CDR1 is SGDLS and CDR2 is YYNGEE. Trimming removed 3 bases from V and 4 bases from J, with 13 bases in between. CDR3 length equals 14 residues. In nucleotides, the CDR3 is TGTGCCAGCAGCGCTGGGACGGGAGGCTATGGCTACACCTTC. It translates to CASSAGTGGYGYTF.

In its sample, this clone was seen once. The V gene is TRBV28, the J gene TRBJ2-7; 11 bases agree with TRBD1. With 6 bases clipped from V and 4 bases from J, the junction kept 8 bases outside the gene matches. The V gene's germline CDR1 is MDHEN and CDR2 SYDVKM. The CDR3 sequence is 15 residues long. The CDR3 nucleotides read TGTGCCAGCAGGGAACCGAGGGACAGGGGGTACGAGCAGTACTTC. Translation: CASREPRDRGYEQYF.

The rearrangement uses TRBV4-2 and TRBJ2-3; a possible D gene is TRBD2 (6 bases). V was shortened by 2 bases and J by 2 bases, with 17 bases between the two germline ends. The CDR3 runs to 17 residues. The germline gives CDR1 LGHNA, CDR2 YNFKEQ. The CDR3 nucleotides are TGTGCCAGCAGCCAACCAACAGCGGGTGGGACCACAGATACGCAGTATTTT. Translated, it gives CASSQPTAGGTTDTQYF.

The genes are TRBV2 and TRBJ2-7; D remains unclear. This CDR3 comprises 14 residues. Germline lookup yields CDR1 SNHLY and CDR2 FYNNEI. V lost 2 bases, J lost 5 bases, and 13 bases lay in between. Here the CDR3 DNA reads TGTGCCAGCAGTGAATATAGATCTGAAAACGAGCAGTACTTC. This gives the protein CASSEYRSENEQYF.

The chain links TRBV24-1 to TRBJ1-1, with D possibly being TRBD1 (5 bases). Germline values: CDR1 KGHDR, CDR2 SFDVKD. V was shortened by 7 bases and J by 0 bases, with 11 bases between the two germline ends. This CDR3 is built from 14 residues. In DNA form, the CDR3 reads TGTGCCACCAGAGACGGACACATGAACACTGAAGCTTTCTTT. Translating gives CATRDGHMNTEAFF.

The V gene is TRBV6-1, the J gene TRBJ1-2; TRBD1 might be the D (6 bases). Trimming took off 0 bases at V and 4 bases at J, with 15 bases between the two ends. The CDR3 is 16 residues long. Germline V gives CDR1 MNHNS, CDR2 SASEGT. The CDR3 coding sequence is TGTGCCAGCAGTGAAGCAGGGACACCGACCGGCTATGGCTACACCTTC. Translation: CASSEAGTPTGYGYTF.

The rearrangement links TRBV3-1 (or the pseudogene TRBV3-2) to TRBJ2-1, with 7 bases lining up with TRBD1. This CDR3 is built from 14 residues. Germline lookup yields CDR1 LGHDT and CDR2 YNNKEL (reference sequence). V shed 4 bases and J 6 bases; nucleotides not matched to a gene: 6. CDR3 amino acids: CASSPWDRTNEQFF. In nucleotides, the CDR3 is TGTGCCAGCAGCCCTTGGGACAGAACCAATGAGCAGTTCTTC.

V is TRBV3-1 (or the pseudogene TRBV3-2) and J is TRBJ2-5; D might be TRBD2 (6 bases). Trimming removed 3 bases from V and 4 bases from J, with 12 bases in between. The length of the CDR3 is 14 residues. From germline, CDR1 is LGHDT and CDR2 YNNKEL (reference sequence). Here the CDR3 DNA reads TGTGCCAGCAGCCATGTGATGGGAGGAGAGACCCAGTACTTC. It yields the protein CASSHVMGGETQYF.

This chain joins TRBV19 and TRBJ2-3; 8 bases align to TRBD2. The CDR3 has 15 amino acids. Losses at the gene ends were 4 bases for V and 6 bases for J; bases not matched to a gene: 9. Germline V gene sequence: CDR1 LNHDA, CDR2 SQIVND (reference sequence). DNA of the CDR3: TGTGCCAGTAGTACGGGACTAGTGGCGGCTGATACGCAGTATTTT. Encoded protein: CASSTGLVAADTQYF.

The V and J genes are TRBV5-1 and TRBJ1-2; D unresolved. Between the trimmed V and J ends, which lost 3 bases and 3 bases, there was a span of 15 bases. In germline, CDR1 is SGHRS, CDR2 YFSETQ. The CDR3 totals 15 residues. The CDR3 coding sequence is TGCGCCAGCAGCTCAAGGTACGACGCGGACTATGGCTACACCTTC. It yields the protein CASSSRYDADYGYTF.

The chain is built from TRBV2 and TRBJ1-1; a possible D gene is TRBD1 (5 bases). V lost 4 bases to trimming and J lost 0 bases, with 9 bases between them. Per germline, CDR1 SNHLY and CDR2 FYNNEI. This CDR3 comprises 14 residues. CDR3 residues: CASSVGLMNTEAFF. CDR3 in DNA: TGTGCCAGCAGTGTGGGACTGATGAACACTGAAGCTTTCTTT.